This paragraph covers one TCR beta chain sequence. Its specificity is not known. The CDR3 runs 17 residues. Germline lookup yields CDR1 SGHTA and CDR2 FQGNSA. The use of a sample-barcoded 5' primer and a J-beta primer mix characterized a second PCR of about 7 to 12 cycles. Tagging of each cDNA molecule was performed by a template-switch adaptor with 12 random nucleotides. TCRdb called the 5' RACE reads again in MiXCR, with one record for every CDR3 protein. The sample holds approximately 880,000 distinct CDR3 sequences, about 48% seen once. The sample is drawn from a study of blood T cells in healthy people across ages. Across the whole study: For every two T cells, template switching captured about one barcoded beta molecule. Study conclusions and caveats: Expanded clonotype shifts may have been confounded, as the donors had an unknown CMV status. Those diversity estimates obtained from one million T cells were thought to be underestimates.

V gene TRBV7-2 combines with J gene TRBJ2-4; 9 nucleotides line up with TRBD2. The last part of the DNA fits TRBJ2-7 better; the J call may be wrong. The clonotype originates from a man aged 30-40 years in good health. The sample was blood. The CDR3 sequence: CASSLVFSSGVFYEQYF. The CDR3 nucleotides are TGTGCCAGCAGCTTAGTATTCTCTAGCGGGGTGTTCTACGAGCAGTACTTC.